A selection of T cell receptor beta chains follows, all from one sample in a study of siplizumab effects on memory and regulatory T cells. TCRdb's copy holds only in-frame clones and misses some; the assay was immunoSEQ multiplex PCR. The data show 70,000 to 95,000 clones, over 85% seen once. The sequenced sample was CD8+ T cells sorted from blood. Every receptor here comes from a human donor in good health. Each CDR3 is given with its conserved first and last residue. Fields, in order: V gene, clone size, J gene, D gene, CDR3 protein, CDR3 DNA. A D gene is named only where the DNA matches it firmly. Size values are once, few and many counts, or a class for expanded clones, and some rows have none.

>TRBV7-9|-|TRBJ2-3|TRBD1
CASSLEVEQGANTQYF
TGTGCCAGCAGCTTAGAGGTGGAACAGGGGGCAAATACGCAGTATTTT
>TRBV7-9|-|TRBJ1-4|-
CASSSLGGGKTGEEKLFF
TGTGCCAGCAGCTCCCTTGGCGGGGGAAAGACGGGGGAAGAAAAACTGTTTTTT
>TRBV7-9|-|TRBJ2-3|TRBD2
CASSLMVSGIRDTQYF
TGTGCCAGCAGCTTAATGGTTAGCGGGATAAGAGATACGCAGTATTTT
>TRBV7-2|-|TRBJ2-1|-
CASSLALTNEQFF
TGTGCCAGCAGCTTAGCCCTGACAAATGAGCAGTTCTTC
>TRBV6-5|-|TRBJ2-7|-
CASSYLTGEQYF
TGTGCCAGCAGTTACCTCACTGGCGAGCAGTACTTC
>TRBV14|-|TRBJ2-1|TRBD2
CASSPRLAGGPIGEQFF
TGTGCCAGCAGCCCTCGACTAGCGGGGGGGCCGATTGGTGAGCAGTTCTTC
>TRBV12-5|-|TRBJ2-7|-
CASVGGGVRLNEQYF
TGTGCTAGTGTGGGTGGCGGGGTCCGCCTGAACGAGCAGTACTTC
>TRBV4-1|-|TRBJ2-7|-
CASSPEGAIRQIREQYF
TGCGCCAGCAGTCCCGAAGGGGCGATTAGGCAGATCCGCGAGCAGTACTTC
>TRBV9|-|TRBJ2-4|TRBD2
CASSVGLAGSNIQYF
TGTGCCAGCAGCGTGGGACTAGCGGGAAGTAACATTCAGTACTTC
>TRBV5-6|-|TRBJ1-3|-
CASSWRGAGNTIYF
TGTGCCAGCAGCTGGAGGGGGGCTGGAAACACCATATATTTT
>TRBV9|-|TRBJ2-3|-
CASSVGGADTQYF
TGTGCCAGCAGCGTAGGAGGGGCAGATACGCAGTATTTT
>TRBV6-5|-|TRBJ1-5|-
CASSIGQYQPQHF
TGTGCCAGCAGCATAGGACAGTACCAGCCCCAGCATTTT
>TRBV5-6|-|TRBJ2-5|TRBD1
CASSGDRAPWVTQYF
TGTGCCAGCAGCGGGGACAGGGCGCCTTGGGTGACCCAGTACTTC
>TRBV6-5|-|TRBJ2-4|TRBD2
CASSSIAGLAKNIQYF
TGTGCCAGCAGTTCGATAGCGGGATTAGCCAAAAACATTCAGTACTTC
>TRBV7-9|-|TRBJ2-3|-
CASNTLGASEGDTQYF
TGTGCCAGCAACACACTTGGGGCTAGCGAGGGGGATACGCAGTATTTT
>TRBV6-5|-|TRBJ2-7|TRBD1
CASRRQGLPYEQYF
TGTGCCAGCAGAAGACAGGGGCTCCCCTACGAGCAGTACTTC
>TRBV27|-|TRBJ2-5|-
CASSLSGGAETQYF
TGTGCCAGCAGTTTATCGGGGGGAGCAGAGACCCAGTACTTC
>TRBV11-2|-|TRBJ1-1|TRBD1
CASSINRGAVAFF
TGTGCCAGCAGCATAAACAGGGGCGCGGTAGCTTTCTTT
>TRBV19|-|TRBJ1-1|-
CASSPTGGNTEAFF
TGTGCCAGTAGTCCCACGGGGGGGAACACTGAAGCTTTCTTT
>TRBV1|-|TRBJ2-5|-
CTSSQPTSGGQETQYF
TGCACCAGCAGCCAACCGACTAGCGGGGGGCAAGAGACCCAGTACTTC
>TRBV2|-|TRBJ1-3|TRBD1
CASRGQSSGNTIYF
TGTGCCAGCAGGGGACAGAGCTCTGGAAACACCATATATTTT
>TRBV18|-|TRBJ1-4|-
CASSPGLSFNEKLFF
TGTGCCAGCTCACCGGGCCTTTCTTTTAATGAAAAACTGTTTTTT
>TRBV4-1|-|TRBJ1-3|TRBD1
CASSQALPGTGGDRNTIYF
TGCGCCAGCAGCCAAGCCCTTCCCGGGACAGGGGGCGACCGAAACACCATATATTTT
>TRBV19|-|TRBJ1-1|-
CASSIADSLGTEAFF
TGTGCCAGTAGTATAGCCGACAGTCTTGGCACTGAAGCTTTCTTT
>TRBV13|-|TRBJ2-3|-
CASSQPLVTDTQYF
TGTGCCAGCAGCCAACCCCTGGTCACAGATACGCAGTATTTT
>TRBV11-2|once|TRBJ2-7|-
CASSLRGADEQYF
TGTGCCAGCAGCTTGAGGGGGGCGGACGAGCAGTACTTC
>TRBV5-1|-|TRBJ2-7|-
CASSLSEGVHEQYF
TGCGCCAGCAGCTTGAGTGAGGGTGTTCACGAGCAGTACTTC
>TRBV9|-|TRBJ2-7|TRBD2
CASSAGLAGSYEQYF
TGTGCCAGCAGCGCCGGACTAGCGGGCAGCTACGAGCAGTACTTC
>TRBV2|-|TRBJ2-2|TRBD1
CASRIGQGDTGELFF
TGTGCCAGCAGGATTGGTCAGGGGGACACCGGGGAGCTGTTTTTT
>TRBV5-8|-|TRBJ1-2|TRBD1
CASSLAQGGYGYTF
TGTGCCAGCAGCTTGGCCCAGGGGGGGTATGGCTACACCTTC
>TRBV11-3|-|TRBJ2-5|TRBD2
CASSFTSGQETQYF
TGTGCCAGCAGCTTTACTAGCGGACAAGAGACCCAGTACTTC
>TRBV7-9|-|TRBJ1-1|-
CASSLGPVAFF
TGTGCCAGCAGCCTAGGACCCGTCGCTTTCTTT
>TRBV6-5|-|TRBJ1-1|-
CASIPPGNTEAFF
TGTGCCAGCATCCCCCCGGGGAACACTGAAGCTTTCTTT
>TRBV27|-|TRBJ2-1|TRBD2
CASSYTHGLVRYNEQFF
TGTGCCAGCAGCTACACACACGGACTAGTGAGGTACAATGAGCAGTTCTTC
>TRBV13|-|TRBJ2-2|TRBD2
CASSSRRGGVDTGELFF
TGTGCCAGCAGCTCCCGGCGGGGGGGCGTTGATACCGGGGAGCTGTTTTTT
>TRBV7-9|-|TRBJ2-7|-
CASSFRDSKQYF
TGTGCCAGCAGCTTTAGGGATTCCAAGCAGTACTTC
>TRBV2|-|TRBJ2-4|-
CASSDLGAKNIQYF
TGTGCCAGCAGTGATTTGGGCGCAAAAAACATTCAGTACTTC
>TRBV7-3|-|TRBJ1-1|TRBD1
CASSIGTGSTEAFF
TGTGCCAGCAGCATAGGGACAGGGAGCACTGAAGCTTTCTTT
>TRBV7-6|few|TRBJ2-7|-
CASSPSWGFGTYEQYF
TGTGCCAGCAGCCCTAGTTGGGGGTTTGGGACCTACGAGCAGTACTTC
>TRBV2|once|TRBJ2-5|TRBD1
CASRVGQEGYGSQYF
TGTGCCAGCAGGGTGGGACAGGAGGGCTATGGGTCCCAGTACTTC
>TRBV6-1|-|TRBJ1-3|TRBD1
CASGWDSTGNTIYF
TGTGCCAGCGGATGGGACAGCACTGGAAACACCATATATTTT
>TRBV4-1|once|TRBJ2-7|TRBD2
CASSQALAGAYEQYF
TGCGCCAGCAGCCAAGCCCTAGCGGGAGCCTACGAGCAGTACTTC
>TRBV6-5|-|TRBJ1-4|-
CATQSGGELFF
TGTGCCACCCAGAGTGGGGGGGAACTGTTTTTT
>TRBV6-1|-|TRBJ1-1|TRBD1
CASSETGAEAFF
TGTGCCAGCAGTGAGACAGGGGCTGAAGCTTTCTTT
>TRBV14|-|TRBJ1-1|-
CASSQDTMNTEAFF
TGTGCCAGCAGCCAAGACACGATGAACACTGAAGCTTTCTTT
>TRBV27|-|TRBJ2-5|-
CASSLSGAWWQETQYF
TGTGCCAGCAGTTTATCGGGGGCGTGGTGGCAAGAGACCCAGTACTTC
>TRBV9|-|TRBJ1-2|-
CASSPDMYGYTF
TGTGCCAGCAGCCCCGACATGTATGGCTACACCTTC
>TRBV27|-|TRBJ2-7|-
CASRLGGGDYEQYF
TGTGCCAGCAGACTAGGGGGGGGCGATTACGAGCAGTACTTC
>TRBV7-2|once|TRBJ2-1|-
CASSFRGAGLFNEQFF
TGTGCCAGCAGCTTTCGCGGGGCAGGGCTTTTCAATGAGCAGTTCTTC